This T cell receptor (beta chain) came from a study of T-cell reconstitution after alpha-beta-depleted transplantation in children. Findings and caveats of the study: It was newly produced T cells that mostly accounted for T-cell counts and diversity one year after transplant. The study traced high day-60 TCRbeta diversity in some patients to surviving recipient T cells and thymic progenitors. After transplant, at about two months, alpha-beta T cells were reportedly derived from several hundred expanded graft clones.

This clonotype was detected ten times or more. Its specificity is unknown. The CDR3 loop spans 16 amino acids. Trimming pared 0 bases from V and 4 bases from J, leaving 14 bases between. Germline assignment: CDR1 SGHRS and CDR2 YFSETQ. Library preparation (for TCRbeta) was performed with unique molecular identifiers. A single record per CDR3 protein comes from TCRdb applying MiXCR to the PCR reads. The repertoire holds 550,000 to 600,000 distinct CDR3 sequences, with 23% as singletons. The receptor's source is a boy in the first two years of life who had a stem cell transplant for acute myeloid leukemia, so the T cells may come from the graft donor. The specimen was PBMCs, mostly from graft donor cells, collected 360 days after TCRalphabeta/CD19-depleted stem cell transplant. The chain is built from TRBV5-1 and TRBJ1-5, with D perhaps TRBD1 (5 bases). The CDR3 is CASSLGPRRANQPQHF. In nucleotides, the CDR3 is TGCGCCAGCAGCTTGGGGCCACGCAGGGCTAATCAGCCCCAGCATTTT.